The clone carrying this T cell receptor beta chain was detected many times. This sample was included in a study of breast tumors, draining lymph nodes, adjacent tissues. TCRdb re-derived calls from the multiplex PCR reads in MiXCR, one entry per CDR3 protein. The sample carries more than 100,000 distinct CDR3 sequences, around 22% recorded once. Samples came from axillary lymph nodes draining the breast cancer. Per germline, CDR1 MDHEN and CDR2 SYDVKM. Between the trimmed V and J ends, which lost 5 bases and 2 bases, there was a span of 10 bases. The CDR3 sequence is 13 residues long. The sequence came from a female donor with breast cancer. Some clones in this sample may be carry-over from other donors' samples. Sequencing input: axillary lymph node tissue. V and J are TRBV28 and TRBJ2-7; D is undetermined. The CDR3 DNA reads as TGTGCCAGCAGTCCAGACATTACCTACGAGCAGTACTTC. It codes for CASSPDITYEQYF.